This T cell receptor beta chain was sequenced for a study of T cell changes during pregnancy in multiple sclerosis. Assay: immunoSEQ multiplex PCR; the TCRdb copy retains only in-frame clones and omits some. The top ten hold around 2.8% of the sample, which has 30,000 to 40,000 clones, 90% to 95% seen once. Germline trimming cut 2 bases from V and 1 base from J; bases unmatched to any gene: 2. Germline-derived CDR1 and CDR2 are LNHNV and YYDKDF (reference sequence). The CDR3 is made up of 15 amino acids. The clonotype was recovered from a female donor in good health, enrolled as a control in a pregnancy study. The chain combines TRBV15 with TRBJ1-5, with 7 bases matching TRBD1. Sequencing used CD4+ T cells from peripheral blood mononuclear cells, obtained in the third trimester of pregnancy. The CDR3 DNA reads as TGTGCCACCAGCAGAATGACAGGGAGCAATCAGCCCCAGCATTTT. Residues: CATSRMTGSNQPQHF.